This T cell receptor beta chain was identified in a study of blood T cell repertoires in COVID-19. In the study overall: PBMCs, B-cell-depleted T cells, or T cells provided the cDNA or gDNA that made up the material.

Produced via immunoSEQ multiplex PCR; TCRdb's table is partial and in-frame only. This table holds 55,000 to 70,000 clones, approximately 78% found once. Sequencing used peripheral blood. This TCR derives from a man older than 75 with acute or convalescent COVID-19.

The CDR3 here is CASSQSGRSSGNTIYF. The CDR3 bases are TGTGCCAGCTCACAGTCAGGGAGGAGCTCTGGAAACACCATATATTTT. The genes are TRBV18 and TRBJ1-3; a possible D gene is TRBD1 (5 bases). CDR3 size: 16 residues. V dropped 4 bases and J dropped 0 bases, with 13 bases sitting between them. Germline CDR1 KGHSH, CDR2 LQKENI.